Below are 24 T cell receptor beta chains sequenced from a single sample in a study of T cells after yellow fever vaccination. One entry per CDR3 protein results from TCRdb running MiXCR on the 5' RACE reads. There are approximately 600,000 distinct CDR3 sequences in the sample; 10% to 15% occur only once, and about 15% lies in the top ten. This specimen consisted of PBMCs, obtained on the day of the yellow fever booster vaccination. These receptors were collected from a man aged 25 to 45 who received the YFV17D yellow fever vaccine.

To note about this clonotype: Sequence at one end of the junction differs from germline and may be a read error. This chain joins TRBV5-1 and TRBJ2-7; D gene ambiguous. The V gene's germline CDR1 is SGHRS and CDR2 YFSETQ. This CDR3 has 13 amino acids. CDR3 residues: CASSLGQTYGQYF. The CDR3 DNA reads TGCGCCAGCAGCTTGGGACAAACTTACGGGCAGTACTTC.

In its sample, this clonotype was seen many times. This chain links TRBV5-5 with TRBJ1-2; D is unresolved. Per germline, CDR1 SGHKS and CDR2 YYEKEE (reference sequence). The CDR3 covers 14 residues. V lost 0 bases and J lost 0, with 6 bases in between. The CDR3: CASSLEGTNYGYTF. The CDR3 DNA reads as TGTGCCAGCAGCTTGGAGGGAACTAACTATGGCTACACCTTC.

This clonotype showed up just a few times. The chain joins TRBV7-2 to TRBJ2-5, with D tentatively TRBD1 (7 bases). CDR1 is SGHTA, CDR2 FQGNSA, per germline. V shed 5 bases and J shed 2 bases, with 15 bases lying between them. There are 15 residues in the CDR3. CDR3 amino acids: CASSLEQGRQETQYF. As DNA, the CDR3 is TGTGCCAGCAGCCTAGAACAGGGGAGGCAAGAGACCCAGTACTTC.

This clonotype was seen more than once but under ten times. The rearrangement links TRBV7-2 to TRBJ1-2; tentatively, D is TRBD1 (5 bases). This CDR3 region has 15 residues. V was clipped by 3 bases and J by 8 bases, with 19 bases between them. Germline V gene lookup returns CDR1 SGHTA and CDR2 FQGNSA. The CDR3, as DNA: TGTGCCAGCAGCTTGGGCCCAGTCAGGGACGGCGGCTACACCTTC. This translates into CASSLGPVRDGGYTF. The whole variable domain, filled in from reference TRBV7-2 and TRBJ1-2, reads GAGVSQSPSNKVTEKGKDVELRCDPISGHTALYWYRQSLGQGLEFLIYFQGNSAPDKSGLPSDRFSAERTGGSVSTLTIQRTQQEDSAVYLCASSLGPVRDGGYTFGSGTRLTVV.

This clonotype was detected a few times. The chain has TRBV20-1 and TRBJ2-1; 16 nucleotides match TRBD2. The CDR3 is made up of 15 amino acids. V was pared by 4 bases and J by 10 bases, with 7 bases of the junction left unmatched. CDR1 and CDR2 from the germline V gene are DFQATT and SNEGSKA (reference sequence). CDR3 DNA sequence: TGCAGTGCTACGGGACTAGCGGGAGGGCCAAGGGAGCAGTTCTTC. Translation: CSATGLAGGPREQFF.

This clonotype has more than one count but fewer than ten. V usage is TRBV6-5 and J usage is TRBJ2-1; 8 positions match TRBD1. Unmatched junction bases numbered 13, after V lost 4 bases and J lost 8 bases. The CDR3 runs to 16 residues. The germline V gene encodes CDR1 MNHEY and CDR2 SVGAGI. The CDR3 nucleotides are TGTGCCAGCAGTTCCCGGAACAGGGGGAAAGGGGATGAGCAGTTCTTC. Residues: CASSSRNRGKGDEQFF.

The chain has TRBV6-2 or TRBV6-3 and TRBJ2-7; D uncertain. Germline loops: CDR1 MNHEY, CDR2 SVGEGT. The CDR3 sequence is 16 residues long. The V end was cut by 4 bases, the J end by 3 bases, with 19 bases between. The DNA for the CDR3 is TGTGCCAGCAGTTCCTCTAGTAACCCAGATAACTACGAGCAGTACTTC. Encoded protein: CASSSSSNPDNYEQYF.

This clonotype was found a few times. The CDR3 DNA is TGCAGTGCTAGGGAAGTTAGCGGGAGGGCAGAGACCCAGTACTTC. The encoded protein is CSAREVSGRAETQYF. This chain links TRBV20-1 with TRBJ2-5; TRBD2 agrees at 11 bases. The V gene end was trimmed by 3 bases and the J gene end by 4 bases; junction bases not matched to a gene: 7. CDR1 is DFQATT and CDR2 is SNEGSKA in the germline V gene (reference sequence). The CDR3 is 15 residues long.

This clonotype was counted a few times. This chain uses TRBV20-1 with TRBJ2-7; 9 bases are a match to TRBD2. Losses at the gene ends were 4 bases for V and 3 bases for J; bases not matched to a gene: 10. Germline V gene data show CDR1 as DFQATT and CDR2 as SNEGSKA (reference sequence). CDR3 length: 15 residues. This CDR3 reads CSATPPVAGVYEQYF. The CDR3, as DNA: TGCAGTGCTACCCCCCCCGTAGCGGGAGTCTACGAGCAGTACTTC.

This clonotype was seen a handful of times. This chain connects TRBV7-8 to TRBJ2-3, with a tentative D call TRBD2 (5 bases). CDR1 and CDR2 (germline): SGHVS, FQNEAQ. The V gene lost 5 bases and the J gene lost 1 base, with 16 bases spanning the gap. This CDR3 comprises 16 residues. CDR3 nucleotide sequence: TGTGCCAGCAGCGCCAGAGGGCCGTCGGGCACAGATACGCAGTATTTT. Its protein is CASSARGPSGTDTQYF.

V usage is TRBV11-1 and J usage is TRBJ2-3; 8 bases map to TRBD1. Germline trimming cut 5 bases from V and 2 bases from J; bases unmatched to any gene: 15. Germline values: CDR1 SGHAT, CDR2 FQDESV (reference sequence). The CDR3 loop spans 18 amino acids. The CDR3: CASSTGTGDLIYTDTQYF. CDR3 coding DNA: TGTGCCAGCAGCACCGGGACAGGCGATCTCATTTACACAGATACGCAGTATTTT. The variable domain in full, with the rest retrieved from reference TRBV11-1 and TRBJ2-3, is EAEVAQSPRYKITEKSQAVAFWCDPISGHATLYWYRQILGQGPELLVQFQDESVVDDSQLPKDRFSAERLKGVDSTLKIQPAELGDSAMYLCASSTGTGDLIYTDTQYFGPGTRLTVL.

Only a few counts were recorded for this clonotype. The chain is built from TRBV10-3 and TRBJ1-2; D not certain. Deletions cut 3 bases from V and 4 bases from J, with 9 bases between. The germline CDR1 and CDR2 sequences are ENHRY and SYGVKD. The CDR3 runs to 13 residues. The CDR3 DNA follows: TGTGCCATCAGTGATAACAGCTTCTATGGCTACACCTTC. It encodes CAISDNSFYGYTF.

This clonotype was observed many times. This chain joins TRBV19 and TRBJ2-3; TRBD1 matches at 7 bases. V dropped 1 base and J dropped 2; count of bases not matched to a gene: 3. Germline V gene lookup returns CDR1 LNHDA and CDR2 SQIVND (reference sequence). This CDR3 region has 15 residues. The CDR3 region has the DNA TGTGCCAGTAGTATAGTGGGACAGATCACAGATACGCAGTATTTT. The encoded protein is CASSIVGQITDTQYF.

The chain couples TRBV12-3 or TRBV12-4 to TRBJ2-2; 9 bases are shared with TRBD1. The CDR3 sequence is 19 residues long. V was pared by 7 bases and J by 5 bases, with 20 bases of the junction left unmatched. In DNA, the CDR3 is TGTGCCAGCAAGCCCGGGACAGGGATACGTGCGGGCGGTACCGGGGAGCTGTTTTTT. Residues: CASKPGTGIRAGGTGELFF.

J is TRBJ2-1 and V is TRBV20-1; the match to TRBD2 covers 11 bases. CDR1 and CDR2 from the germline V gene are DFQATT and SNEGSKA (reference sequence). The CDR3 runs to 16 residues. The junction had 9 bases not matched to a gene; V was cut back by 6 bases and J by 2 bases. CDR3 sequence (DNA): TGCAGTGCAAAATCCCGGGGACTAGCGGCCTACAATGAGCAGTTCTTC. Translated, it gives CSAKSRGLAAYNEQFF.

This clonotype was picked up a small number of times. The genes are TRBV7-2 and TRBJ2-1; D is uncertain. The CDR3 length is 16 residues. With 0 bases removed from V and 3 bases from J, the gap between germline ends came to 12 bases. Germline V CDR1 and CDR2: SGHTA, FQGNSA. The CDR3 sequence is CASSLAPGSIYNEQFF. The CDR3 DNA sequence: TGTGCCAGCAGCTTAGCGCCGGGCAGCATCTACAATGAGCAGTTCTTC. Filled out from reference TRBV7-2 and TRBJ2-1, the complete variable domain reads GAGVSQSPSNKVTEKGKDVELRCDPISGHTALYWYRQSLGQGLEFLIYFQGNSAPDKSGLPSDRFSAERTGGSVSTLTIQRTQQEDSAVYLCASSLAPGSIYNEQFFGPGTRLTVL.

The chain carries TRBV7-2 and TRBJ2-7; weak D call: TRBD1 (6 bases). This CDR3 is built from 14 residues. The germline V and J ends were trimmed by 2 bases and 7 bases, with 15 bases remaining between them. In germline, CDR1 is SGHTA, CDR2 FQGNSA. The CDR3 DNA reads TGTGCCAGCAGCTTAATCCGGACAGCTACGGAGCAGTACTTC. It specifies CASSLIRTATEQYF. Based on the CDR3 plus reference TRBV7-2 and TRBJ2-7, the full variable domain is GAGVSQSPSNKVTEKGKDVELRCDPISGHTALYWYRQSLGQGLEFLIYFQGNSAPDKSGLPSDRFSAERTGGSVSTLTIQRTQQEDSAVYLCASSLIRTATEQYFGPGTRLTVT.

This clonotype was recorded at least ten times. The V and J genes are TRBV19 and TRBJ2-1; a weak D match, TRBD2 (6 bases). CDR3 size: 15 residues. The ends were cut back, 5 bases at V and 0 bases at J, with 11 bases in the middle. The germline V gene encodes CDR1 LNHDA and CDR2 SQIVND (reference sequence). CDR3 DNA sequence: TGTGCCAGTAGTCAACGGGAGAGCTCCTACAATGAGCAGTTCTTC. It codes for CASSQRESSYNEQFF.

This clonotype was observed a handful of times. This chain joins TRBV27 and TRBJ2-5; TRBD1 aligns across 10 bases. Germline-derived CDR1 and CDR2 are MNHEY and SMNVEV (reference sequence). The CDR3 sequence is 17 residues long. V dropped 2 bases and J dropped 3; count of bases not matched to a gene: 9. CDR3 region: CASSLRPRQGAEETQYF. The CDR3 DNA reads TGTGCCAGCAGTTTACGCCCTAGACAGGGGGCTGAAGAGACCCAGTACTTC.

This clonotype showed up just a few times. The chain combines TRBV5-1 with TRBJ2-7; the match to TRBD2 covers 8 bases. Germline CDR1 and CDR2: SGHRS and YFSETQ. V lost 3 bases to trimming and J lost 5 bases; unmatched junction nucleotides: 7. The length of the CDR3 is 14 residues. CDR3 protein: CASSSSGSFNEQYF. As DNA, the CDR3 is TGCGCCAGCAGCTCGAGCGGGAGCTTTAACGAGCAGTACTTC.

This sequence joins TRBV7-2 and TRBJ2-7, with 14 bases that match TRBD2. The CDR3 runs to 16 residues. The V segment lost 6 bases and the J segment 5 bases; nucleotides outside the gene matches: 9. Germline V gives CDR1 SGHTA, CDR2 FQGNSA. This CDR3 reads CASRGGLAGVEDEQYF. DNA for the CDR3: TGTGCCAGCAGGGGGGGACTAGCGGGAGTGGAAGACGAGCAGTACTTC.

The genes are TRBV4-3 and TRBJ2-2, with D tentatively TRBD2 (5 bases). Trimming took 0 bases from V and 4 from J, leaving 18 bases between them. This CDR3 comprises 18 residues. CDR1 is LGHNA and CDR2 is YSLEER in the germline V gene. CDR3 DNA: TGCGCCAGCAGCCAAGATGACGGGGTTGGGTGGAGCACCGGGGAGCTGTTTTTT. Protein: CASSQDDGVGWSTGELFF.

A few counts support this clonotype. This chain uses TRBV7-2 with TRBJ1-1; D remains ambiguous. Trimming pared 5 bases from V and 1 base from J, leaving 11 bases between. Germline assignment: CDR1 SGHTA and CDR2 FQGNSA. The CDR3 totals 14 residues. The CDR3 loop reads CASSPFFSNTEAFF. The CDR3 region has the DNA TGTGCCAGCAGCCCCTTTTTTTCGAACACTGAAGCTTTCTTT.

This chain uses TRBV27 with TRBJ2-1; tentatively, D is TRBD2 (5 bases). V was trimmed by 6 bases and J by 3 bases, leaving 15 bases between them. The germline V gene encodes CDR1 MNHEY and CDR2 SMNVEV (reference sequence). The CDR3 contains 15 residues. The CDR3 region has the DNA TGTGCCAGCAGGCTCGGAGGCCCCTACTACAATGAGCAGTTCTTC. This translates into CASRLGGPYYNEQFF.